These 24 T cell receptor beta chains were all obtained from the same sample, sequenced in a study of T cell repertoires in cytomegalovirus infection. TCRdb re-analysed the reads in MiXCR, keeping a single row per CDR3 protein. The profile covers roughly 150,000 distinct CDR3 sequences, with approximately 17% appearing a single time and about 17% taken by the ten largest. The sequencing input was CD8+ T cells from PBMCs. Receptors originate from a human donor in good health (CMV status not recorded). Some clones in this sample may be carry-over from other donors' samples.

As for this clonotype: It is unclear where the CDR3 begins or ends on the DNA, so no DNA is shown, and the CDR3 is as TCRdb lists it. The rearrangement links TRBV18 to TRBJ1-1; TRBD1 was called by the table and not checked on the DNA. Germline CDR1 reads KGHSH; CDR2 reads LQKENI. 18 amino acids form the CDR3, both terminal residues included. CDR3 residues: CASSPSGQGAGARTEAFF.

This clonotype showed up many times. This sequence joins TRBV7-2 and TRBJ1-2; D is unclear. This CDR3 spans 11 amino acids. V lost 1 base and J 3 bases, leaving 0 bases between the germline ends. From germline, CDR1 is SGHTA and CDR2 FQGNSA. The CDR3 sequence: CASSLDYGYTF. The CDR3 DNA follows: TGTGCCAGCAGCTTAGACTATGGCTACACCTTC.

The chain uses TRBV28 and TRBJ2-3, with a possible D match to TRBD2 (6 bases). There are 14 residues in the CDR3. Germline CDR1 MDHEN, CDR2 SYDVKM. Trimming removed 3 bases at V and 3 bases at J, with 10 bases between. In DNA, the CDR3 is TGTGCCAGCAGTTTCGTGACTAGGACAGATACGCAGTATTTT. Translation gives CASSFVTRTDTQYF.

The chain has TRBV7-8 and TRBJ2-7, with 7 positions matching TRBD2. Germline V lookup: CDR1 SGHVS, CDR2 FQNEAQ. J was trimmed by 4 bases and V by 3 bases; bases with no gene match: 6. This CDR3 has 14 amino acids. CDR3 coding DNA: TGTGCCAGCAGCTTCGGCGGGAGTGCTTACGAGCAGTACTTC. Amino acid sequence: CASSFGGSAYEQYF. The full variable domain, completed using reference TRBV7-8 and TRBJ2-7, is GAGVSQSPRYKVAKRGQDVALRCDPISGHVSLFWYQQALGQGPEFLTYFQNEAQLDKSGLPSDRFFAERPEGSVSTLKIQRTQQEDSAVYLCASSFGGSAYEQYFGPGTRLTVT.

This rearrangement joins TRBV10-3 to TRBJ2-3; tentatively, D is TRBD2 (6 bases). Deletions cut 0 bases from V and 2 bases from J, with 21 bases between. This CDR3 is 19 amino acids long. Germline V gives CDR1 ENHRY, CDR2 SYGVKD. DNA for the CDR3: TGTGCCATCAGTGAGTCGTTGTTGGACTACACAATGACCACAGATACGCAGTATTTT. This codes for CAISESLLDYTMTTDTQYF.

J is TRBJ2-7 and V is TRBV5-6; D is uncertain. V lost 4 bases and J lost 4, with 15 bases in between. The length of the CDR3 is 14 residues. The germline V gene encodes CDR1 SGHDT and CDR2 YYEEEE. The DNA for the CDR3 is TGTGCCAGCAGCCCTGGAGACAATCTTTACGAGCAGTACTTC. As protein: CASSPGDNLYEQYF.

V gene TRBV7-2 combines with J gene TRBJ1-1; D call uncertain. The CDR3 totals 14 residues. Trimming removed 1 base from V and 3 bases from J, with 9 bases in between. The germline V gene has CDR1 SGHTA and CDR2 FQGNSA. The CDR3 sequence is CASSLVRRDTEAFF. For the CDR3, the DNA is TGTGCCAGCAGCTTAGTCCGGAGAGACACTGAAGCTTTCTTT.

This clonotype was found a few times. This chain connects TRBV7-6 to TRBJ2-2, with TRBD2 as a possible D gene (6 bases). CDR1 and CDR2 from the germline V gene are SGHVS and FNYEAQ. V dropped 5 bases and J dropped 6 bases, with 16 bases sitting between them. The length of the CDR3 is 15 residues. The CDR3 nucleotides read TGTGCCAGCAGCCTCAGACTAGAGGCGGCCGGGGAGCTGTTTTTT. This sequence encodes CASSLRLEAAGELFF.

In this sample, this clonotype turned up many times. The rearrangement links TRBV7-2 to TRBJ2-5, with 9 bases that match TRBD2. Germline V CDR1 and CDR2: SGHTA, FQGNSA. This CDR3 contains 18 residues. V gave up 5 bases and J gave up 5 bases; unmatched junction bases: 18. The CDR3 loop reads CASSPAVGGSGGRETQYF. For the CDR3, the DNA is TGTGCCAGCAGCCCCGCGGTGGGAGGTAGCGGGGGTAGGGAGACCCAGTACTTC.

J is TRBJ2-1 and V is TRBV29-1, with 11 positions matching TRBD2. Trimming at V came to 7 bases and at J to 5 bases, leaving 4 bases not matched to a gene. CDR1 and CDR2 from the germline V gene are SQVTM and ANQGSEA. The CDR3 is 13 amino acids. CDR3 bases: TGCAGCGCCTTGGGACTAGCGGACAATGAGCAGTTCTTC. Protein: CSALGLADNEQFF.

This clonotype has ten or more counts. The V gene is TRBV7-2, the J gene TRBJ2-5, with 11 bases aligning to TRBD2. CDR3 size: 15 residues. Looked up from germline, CDR1 is SGHTA and CDR2 is FQGNSA. The junction had 6 bases not matched to a gene; V was cut back by 4 bases and J by 5 bases. CDR3 sequence (DNA): TGTGCCAGCAGCTATCTAGCGGGAGGAAGTGAGACCCAGTACTTC. It specifies CASSYLAGGSETQYF.

This clonotype was seen repeatedly, ten times or more. The rearrangement uses TRBV28 and TRBJ2-7, with TRBD2 matching over 8 bases. Germline CDR1 MDHEN, CDR2 SYDVKM. Trimming took 5 bases from V and 3 from J; bases not matched to a gene: 6. The CDR3 contains 14 residues. The CDR3 DNA follows: TGTGCCAGCAGTCTCGGGACTAGAGGCTACGAGCAGTACTTC. Encoded protein: CASSLGTRGYEQYF.

The sample holds a few counts of this clonotype. The CDR3 DNA sequence: TGTGCCAGCAGTTTCCTAGCGAACAATGAGCAGTTCTTC. It specifies CASSFLANNEQFF. The chain joins TRBV27 to TRBJ2-1, with D perhaps matching TRBD2 (6 bases). Germline CDR1 is MNHEY and CDR2 is SMNVEV (reference sequence). There are 13 residues in the CDR3. The V gene lost 3 bases and the J gene lost 5 bases, with 8 bases spanning the gap.

In its sample, this clonotype was seen a few times. This sequence joins TRBV27 and TRBJ1-1; D gene uncertain. The CDR3 consists of 12 residues. Germline loops: CDR1 MNHEY, CDR2 SMNVEV (reference sequence). V was trimmed by 3 bases and J by 6 bases, leaving 8 bases between them. CDR3 loop: CASSFVGAEAFF. The CDR3 DNA follows: TGTGCCAGCAGTTTTGTAGGTGCTGAAGCTTTCTTT.

This clonotype was picked up a small number of times. The chain is built from TRBV7-9 and TRBJ2-2; D not resolved. The V and J ends lost 4 bases and 1 base respectively, with 4 bases between them. CDR1 and CDR2 (germline): SEHNR, FQNEAQ (reference sequence). The CDR3 extends over 13 amino acids. The chain's CDR3 is CASSSMNTGELFF. In DNA form, the CDR3 reads TGTGCCAGCAGCTCGATGAACACCGGGGAGCTGTTTTTT.

This clonotype was counted a few times. The V gene is TRBV6-1, the J gene TRBJ2-1; the match to TRBD1 covers 9 bases. Trimming took 4 bases from V and 4 from J; bases not matched to a gene: 5. The CDR3 covers 15 residues. The germline V gene encodes CDR1 MNHNS and CDR2 SASEGT. CDR3 nucleotides: TGTGCCAGCAGTGTTCGGGGACAGGGATACAATGAGCAGTTCTTC. This gives the protein CASSVRGQGYNEQFF.

DNA of the CDR3: TGTGCCAGCAGCCCCGGGCCGCGGGGTGAGCAGTACTTC. Translation gives CASSPGPRGEQYF. V gene TRBV12-3 or TRBV12-4 combines with J gene TRBJ2-7; possibly TRBD2 for D (6 bases). V lost 6 bases and J 7 bases, leaving 16 bases between the germline ends. The CDR3 covers 13 residues.

The chain combines TRBV20-1 with TRBJ2-3, with D possibly matching TRBD1 (7 bases). Germline-derived CDR1 and CDR2 are DFQATT and SNEGSKA (reference sequence). This CDR3 has 15 amino acids. V dropped 5 bases and J dropped 5 bases, with 20 bases sitting between them. CDR3 loop: CSAPSGGGWGDTQYF. The DNA for the CDR3 is TGCAGTGCTCCTTCAGGGGGAGGTTGGGGAGATACGCAGTATTTT.

This clonotype was observed a few times. The CDR3 sequence is CSAQDRTSSYEQYF. CDR3 in DNA: TGCAGTGCCCAAGACAGGACTAGCTCCTACGAGCAGTACTTC. This rearrangement joins TRBV20-1 to TRBJ2-7, with D perhaps TRBD2 (7 bases). CDR1 and CDR2 (germline): DFQATT, SNEGSKA (reference sequence). V was pared by 6 bases and J by 0 bases, with 15 bases between. CDR3 size: 14 residues.

This clonotype was counted a few times. V gene TRBV20-1 combines with J gene TRBJ2-5; 7 positions agree with TRBD1. This CDR3 has 15 residues. Germline CDR1 reads DFQATT; CDR2 reads SNEGSKA (reference sequence). The CDR3 loop reads CSAEVHDRDQETQYF. Written as DNA, the CDR3 is TGCAGCGCAGAGGTCCATGACAGGGATCAAGAGACCCAGTACTTC.

This clonotype has a count of ten or more. In nucleotides, the CDR3 is TGTGCCAGCAGTCCCCCTGGGGTAGCTGAAGCTTTCTTT. It encodes CASSPPGVAEAFF. The rearrangement links TRBV28 to TRBJ1-1; D not resolved. V was trimmed by 5 bases and J by 6 bases, leaving 13 bases between them. The CDR3 extends over 13 amino acids. In germline, CDR1 is MDHEN, CDR2 SYDVKM.

This clonotype was seen only a few times. This chain links TRBV7-8 with TRBJ2-7; 16 positions match TRBD2. Germline values: CDR1 SGHVS, CDR2 FQNEAQ. CDR3 length: 16 residues. The J segment lost 5 bases and the V segment lost 4 bases, leaving 5 bases of the junction unmatched. CDR3: CASSSGTSGRVHEQYF. CDR3 DNA: TGTGCCAGCAGCTCCGGGACTAGCGGGAGGGTCCACGAGCAGTACTTC.

J is TRBJ2-5 and V is TRBV6-2 or TRBV6-3; 7 bases agree with TRBD1. The CDR3 runs 14 residues. V dropped 5 bases and J dropped 4; count of bases not matched to a gene: 7. Germline CDR1 and CDR2: MNHEY and SVGEGT. The CDR3 region is CASSRYRGIETQYF. The CDR3 DNA reads as TGTGCCAGCAGTCGATACAGGGGTATAGAGACCCAGTACTTC.

V and J are TRBV7-4 and TRBJ2-1; TRBD1 matches 8 bases. The CDR3 totals 16 residues. CDR1 is SGHVT, CDR2 SQSDAQ, per germline. V was clipped by 5 bases and J by 5 bases; unmatched bases: 11. The CDR3 sequence: CASSPRRTGFNNEQFF. The CDR3 DNA reads as TGTGCCAGCAGCCCCCGCCGGACAGGGTTCAACAATGAGCAGTTCTTC.